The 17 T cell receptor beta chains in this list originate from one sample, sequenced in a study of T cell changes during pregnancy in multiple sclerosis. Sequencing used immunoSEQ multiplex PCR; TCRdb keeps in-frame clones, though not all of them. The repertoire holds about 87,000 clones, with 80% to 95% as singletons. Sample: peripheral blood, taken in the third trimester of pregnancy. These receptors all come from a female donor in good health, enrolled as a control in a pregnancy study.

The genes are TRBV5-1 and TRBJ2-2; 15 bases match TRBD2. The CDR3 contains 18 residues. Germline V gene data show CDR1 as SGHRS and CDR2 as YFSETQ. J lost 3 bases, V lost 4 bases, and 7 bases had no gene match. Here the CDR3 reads CASSPGTSGRIHTGELFF. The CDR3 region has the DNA TGCGCCAGCAGCCCCGGGACTAGCGGGAGGATCCACACCGGGGAGCTGTTTTTT.

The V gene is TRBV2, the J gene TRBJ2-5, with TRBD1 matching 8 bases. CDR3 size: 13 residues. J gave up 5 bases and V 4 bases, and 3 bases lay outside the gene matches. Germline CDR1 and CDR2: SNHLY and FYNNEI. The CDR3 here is CASSVNRGETQYF. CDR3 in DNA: TGTGCCAGCAGTGTTAACAGGGGGGAGACCCAGTACTTC. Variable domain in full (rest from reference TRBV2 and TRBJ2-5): EPEVTQTPSHQVTQMGQEVILRCVPISNHLYFYWYRQILGQKVEFLVSFYNNEISEKSEIFDDQFSVERPDGSNFTLKIRSTKLEDSAMYFCASSVNRGETQYFGPGTRLLVL.

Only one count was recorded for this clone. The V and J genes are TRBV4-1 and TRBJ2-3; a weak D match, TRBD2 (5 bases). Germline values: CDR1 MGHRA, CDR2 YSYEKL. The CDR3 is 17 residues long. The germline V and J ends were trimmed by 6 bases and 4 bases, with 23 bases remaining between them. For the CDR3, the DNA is TGCGCCAGCAGGAAAGAGTCTAGCAGTATTCAGGCAGATACGCAGTATTTT. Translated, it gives CASRKESSSIQADTQYF.

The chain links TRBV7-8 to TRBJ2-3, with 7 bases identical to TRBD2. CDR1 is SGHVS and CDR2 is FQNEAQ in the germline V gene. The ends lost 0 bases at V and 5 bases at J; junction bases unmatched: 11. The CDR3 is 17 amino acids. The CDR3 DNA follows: TGTGCCAGCAGCTTAGCGCGGAGGACTAGTTTTGAAGATACGCAGTATTTT. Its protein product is CASSLARRTSFEDTQYF.

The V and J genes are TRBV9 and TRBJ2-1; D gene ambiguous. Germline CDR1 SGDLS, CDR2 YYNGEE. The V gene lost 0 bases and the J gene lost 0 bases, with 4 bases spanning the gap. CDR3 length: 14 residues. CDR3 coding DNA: TGTGCCAGCAGCGTAGGTAGCTCCTACAATGAGCAGTTCTTC. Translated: CASSVGSSYNEQFF.

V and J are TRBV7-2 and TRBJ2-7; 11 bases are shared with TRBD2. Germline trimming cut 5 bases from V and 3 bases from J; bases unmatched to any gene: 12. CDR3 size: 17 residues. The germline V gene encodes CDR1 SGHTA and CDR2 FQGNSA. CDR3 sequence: CASSLPRELAGGYEQYF. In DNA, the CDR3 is TGTGCCAGCAGCCTCCCCCGGGAGCTAGCGGGAGGCTACGAGCAGTACTTC.

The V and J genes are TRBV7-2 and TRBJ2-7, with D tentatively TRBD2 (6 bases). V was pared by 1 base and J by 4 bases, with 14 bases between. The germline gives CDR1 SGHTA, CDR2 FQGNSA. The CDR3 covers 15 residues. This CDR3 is CASSLVVAGRYEQYF. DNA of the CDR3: TGTGCCAGCAGCTTAGTAGTGGCGGGAAGATACGAGCAGTACTTC.

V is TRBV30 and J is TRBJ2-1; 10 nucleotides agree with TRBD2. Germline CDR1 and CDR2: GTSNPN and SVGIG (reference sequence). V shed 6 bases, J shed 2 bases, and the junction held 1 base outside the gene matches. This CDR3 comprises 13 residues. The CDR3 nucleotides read TGTGCCTGTACTAGCGGGGCCTACAATGAGCAGTTCTTC. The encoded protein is CACTSGAYNEQFF.

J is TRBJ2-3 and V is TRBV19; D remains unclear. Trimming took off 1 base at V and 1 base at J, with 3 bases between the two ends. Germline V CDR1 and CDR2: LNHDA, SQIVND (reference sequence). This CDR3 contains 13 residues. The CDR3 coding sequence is TGTGCCAGTAGTATAGCTGGCACAGATACGCAGTATTTT. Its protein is CASSIAGTDTQYF.

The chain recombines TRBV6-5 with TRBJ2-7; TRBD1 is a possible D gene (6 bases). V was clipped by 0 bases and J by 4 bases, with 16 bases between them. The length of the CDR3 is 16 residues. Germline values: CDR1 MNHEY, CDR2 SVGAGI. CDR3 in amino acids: CASSYSARGSNYEQYF. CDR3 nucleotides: TGTGCCAGCAGTTACTCAGCCAGGGGTTCGAATTACGAGCAGTACTTC.

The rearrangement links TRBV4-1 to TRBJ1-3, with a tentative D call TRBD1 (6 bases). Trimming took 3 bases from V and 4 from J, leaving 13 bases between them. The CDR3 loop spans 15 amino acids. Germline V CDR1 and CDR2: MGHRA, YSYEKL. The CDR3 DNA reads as TGCGCCAGCAGCCAGGGAAACAGGGCCGGAAACACCATATATTTT. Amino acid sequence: CASSQGNRAGNTIYF.

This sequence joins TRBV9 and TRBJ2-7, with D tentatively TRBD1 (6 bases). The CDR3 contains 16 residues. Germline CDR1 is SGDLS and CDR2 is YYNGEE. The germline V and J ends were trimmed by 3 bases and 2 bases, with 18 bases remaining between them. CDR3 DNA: TGTGCCAGCAGCGCCCGACAGGCGACCGGCGCCTACGAGCAGTACTTC. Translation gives CASSARQATGAYEQYF.

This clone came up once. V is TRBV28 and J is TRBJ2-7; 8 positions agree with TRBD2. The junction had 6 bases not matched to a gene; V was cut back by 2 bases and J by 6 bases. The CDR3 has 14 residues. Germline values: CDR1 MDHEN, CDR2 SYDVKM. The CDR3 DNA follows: TGTGCCAGCAGTTTAGTAGCGGGAACCCTCGAGCAGTACTTC. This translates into CASSLVAGTLEQYF.

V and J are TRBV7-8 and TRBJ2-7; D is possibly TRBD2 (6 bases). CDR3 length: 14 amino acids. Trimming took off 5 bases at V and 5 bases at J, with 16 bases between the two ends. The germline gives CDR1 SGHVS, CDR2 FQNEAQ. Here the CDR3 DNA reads TGTGCCAGCAGCGCTTCACTAGCTCCTGACGAGCAGTACTTC. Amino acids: CASSASLAPDEQYF.

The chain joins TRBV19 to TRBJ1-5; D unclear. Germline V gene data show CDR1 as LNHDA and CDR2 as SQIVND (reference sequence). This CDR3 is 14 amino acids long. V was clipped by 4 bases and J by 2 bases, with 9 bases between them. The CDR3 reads CASSRIGGNQPQHF. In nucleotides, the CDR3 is TGTGCCAGTAGTAGAATCGGGGGCAATCAGCCCCAGCATTTT.

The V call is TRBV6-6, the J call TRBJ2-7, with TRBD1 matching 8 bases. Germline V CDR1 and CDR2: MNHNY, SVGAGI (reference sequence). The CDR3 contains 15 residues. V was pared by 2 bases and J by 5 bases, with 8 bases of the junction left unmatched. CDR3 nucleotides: TGTGCCAGCAGTTACCTGACAGGGGAAGTCCACGAGCAGTACTTC. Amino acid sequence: CASSYLTGEVHEQYF.

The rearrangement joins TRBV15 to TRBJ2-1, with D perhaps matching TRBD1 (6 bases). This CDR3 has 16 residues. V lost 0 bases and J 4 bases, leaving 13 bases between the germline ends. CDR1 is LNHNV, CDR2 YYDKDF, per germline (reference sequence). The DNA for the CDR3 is TGTGCCACCAGCAGAGAAACGGGGACAAGGTACAATGAGCAGTTCTTC. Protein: CATSRETGTRYNEQFF.